This TCR beta chain was captured in a study of blood T cell repertoires in COVID-19. Trimming removed 1 base from V and 6 bases from J, with 7 bases in between. The CDR3 sequence is 12 residues long. TCRdb's table, derived via immunoSEQ multiplex PCR, lists solely in-frame clones and lacks some. Among around 140,000 clones listed, around 84% were seen once. The table lists this clone with a few counts. This chain uses TRBV12-3 or TRBV12-4 with TRBJ2-7, with D unresolved. This TCR was sampled from a human donor with acute or convalescent COVID-19. The donor label of this sample is uncertain. The specimen sequenced was peripheral blood. CDR3 residues: CASSLGGSEQYF. CDR3 DNA sequence: TGTGCCAGCAGTTTAGGAGGTTCCGAGCAGTACTTC.